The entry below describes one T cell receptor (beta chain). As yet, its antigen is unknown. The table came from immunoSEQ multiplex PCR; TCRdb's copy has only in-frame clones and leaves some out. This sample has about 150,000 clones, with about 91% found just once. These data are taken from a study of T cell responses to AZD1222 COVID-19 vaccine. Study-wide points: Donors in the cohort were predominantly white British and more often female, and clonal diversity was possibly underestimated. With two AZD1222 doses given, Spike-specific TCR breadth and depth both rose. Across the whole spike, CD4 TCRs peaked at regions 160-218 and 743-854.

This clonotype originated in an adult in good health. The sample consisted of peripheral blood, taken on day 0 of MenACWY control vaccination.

The CDR3 protein is CASSAGVSGNQPQHF. CDR3 in DNA: TGTGCCAGCAGTGCAGGGGTTTCCGGCAATCAGCCCCAGCATTTT. The genes are TRBV28 and TRBJ1-5; a possible D gene is TRBD1 (6 bases). Trimming cost V 5 bases and J 2 bases, with 13 bases left between them. This CDR3 region has 15 residues. Germline V CDR1 and CDR2: MDHEN, SYDVKM.